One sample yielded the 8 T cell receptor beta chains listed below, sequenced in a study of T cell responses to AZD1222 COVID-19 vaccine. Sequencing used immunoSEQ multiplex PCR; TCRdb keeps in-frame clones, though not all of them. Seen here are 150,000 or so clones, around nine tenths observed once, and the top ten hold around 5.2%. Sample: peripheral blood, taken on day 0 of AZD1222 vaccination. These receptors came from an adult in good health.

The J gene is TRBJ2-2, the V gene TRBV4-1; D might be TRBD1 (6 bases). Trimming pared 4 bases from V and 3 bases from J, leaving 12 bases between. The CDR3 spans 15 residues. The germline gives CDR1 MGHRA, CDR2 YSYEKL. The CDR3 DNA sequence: TGCGCCAGCAGCCTCCGGGACACTCACACCGGGGAGCTGTTTTTT. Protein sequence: CASSLRDTHTGELFF.

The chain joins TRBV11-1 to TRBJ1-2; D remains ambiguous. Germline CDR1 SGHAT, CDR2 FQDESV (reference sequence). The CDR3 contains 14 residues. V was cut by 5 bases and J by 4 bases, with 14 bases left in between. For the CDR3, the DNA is TGTGCCAGCAGCCGTCGCGACGTGCTCTATGGCTACACCTTC. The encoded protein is CASSRRDVLYGYTF. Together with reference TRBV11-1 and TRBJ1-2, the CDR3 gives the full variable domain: EAEVAQSPRYKITEKSQAVAFWCDPISGHATLYWYRQILGQGPELLVQFQDESVVDDSQLPKDRFSAERLKGVDSTLKIQPAELGDSAMYLCASSRRDVLYGYTFGSGTRLTVV.

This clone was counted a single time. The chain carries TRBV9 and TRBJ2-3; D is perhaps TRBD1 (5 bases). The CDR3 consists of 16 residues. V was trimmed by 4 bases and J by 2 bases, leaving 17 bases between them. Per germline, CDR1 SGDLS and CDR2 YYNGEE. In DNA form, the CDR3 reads TGTGCCAGCAGCCCCAGGGCTGGAGCAATCACAGATACGCAGTATTTT. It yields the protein CASSPRAGAITDTQYF. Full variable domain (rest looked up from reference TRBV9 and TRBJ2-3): DSGVTQTPKHLITATGQRVTLRCSPRSGDLSVYWYQQSLDQGLQFLIQYYNGEERAKGNILERFSAQQFPDLHSELNLSSLELGDSALYFCASSPRAGAITDTQYFGPGTRLTVL.

The CDR3 reads CASSRRFFSGNTIYF. The CDR3, as DNA: TGTGCCAGCAGTCGAAGGTTCTTCTCTGGAAACACCATATATTTT. The chain links TRBV27 to TRBJ1-3; D is uncertain. The CDR3 loop spans 15 amino acids. V was clipped by 5 bases and J by 0 bases, with 11 bases between them. In germline, CDR1 is MNHEY, CDR2 SMNVEV (reference sequence).

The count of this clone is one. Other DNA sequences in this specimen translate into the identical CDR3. DNA of the CDR3: TGTGCCAGCAGTTTGCTAGGCTCTGGAAACACCATATATTTT. Its protein product is CASSLLGSGNTIYF. The chain employs TRBV7-2 and TRBJ1-3; no clear D. Per the germline V gene, CDR1 is SGHTA and CDR2 is FQGNSA. Trimming took off 6 bases at V and 0 bases at J, with 9 bases between the two ends. This CDR3 has 14 amino acids.

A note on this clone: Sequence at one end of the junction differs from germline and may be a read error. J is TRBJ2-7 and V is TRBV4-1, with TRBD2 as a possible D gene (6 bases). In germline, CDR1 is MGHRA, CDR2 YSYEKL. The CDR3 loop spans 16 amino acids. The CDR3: CARSRLFAGSTYEQYF. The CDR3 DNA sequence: TGCGCCCGCAGCCGCCTCTTCGCGGGGTCCACCTACGAGCAGTACTTC.

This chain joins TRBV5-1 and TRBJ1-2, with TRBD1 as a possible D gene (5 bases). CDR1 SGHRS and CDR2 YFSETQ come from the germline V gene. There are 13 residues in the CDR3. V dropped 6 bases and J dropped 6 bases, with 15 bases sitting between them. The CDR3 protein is CASKGLIRDGYTF. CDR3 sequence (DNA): TGCGCCAGCAAGGGGCTGATTCGGGATGGCTACACCTTC.

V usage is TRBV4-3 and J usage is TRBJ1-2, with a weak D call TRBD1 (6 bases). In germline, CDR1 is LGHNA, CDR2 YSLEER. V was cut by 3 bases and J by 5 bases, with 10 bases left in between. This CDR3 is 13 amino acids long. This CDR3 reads CASSQGAEYGYTF. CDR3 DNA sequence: TGCGCCAGCAGCCAGGGGGCAGAGTATGGCTACACCTTC.